This is a list of T cell receptor beta chains from one sample in a study of T cell responses to AZD1222 COVID-19 vaccine. Here immunoSEQ multiplex PCR was the method, and the copy in TCRdb shows in-frame clones only, minus some. This table holds approximately 150,000 clones, about nine tenths found once. Source: peripheral blood, taken 28 days after the second AZD1222 dose. The receptors originated from an adult who received the AZD1222 COVID-19 vaccine. Both conserved end residues are part of each CDR3. D genes are given only for firm matches. Not every row has a clone size; where given, it reads once, few, many or a size class.

D	size	V	J	CDR3	DNA
TRBD2	NA	TRBV11-2	TRBJ2-7	CASSYHIAGGPGLVYEQYF	TGTGCCAGCAGCTACCACATAGCGGGAGGGCCGGGCTTGGTCTACGAGCAGTACTTC
NA	NA	TRBV30	TRBJ2-2	CAWSRGVATGELFF	TGTGCCTGGAGTAGGGGGGTAGCCACCGGGGAGCTGTTTTTT
NA	NA	TRBV18	TRBJ2-3	CASSPGLQTDTQYF	TGTGCCAGCTCACCGGGACTCCAGACAGATACGCAGTATTTT
NA	NA	TRBV5-6	TRBJ1-4	CASSLSGYEKLFF	TGTGCCAGCAGCTTGTCGGGCTATGAAAAACTGTTTTTT
TRBD2	NA	TRBV5-3	TRBJ2-7	CARSLGGGLVDSYEQYF	TGTGCCAGAAGCTTGGGGGGCGGACTAGTTGATTCCTACGAGCAGTACTTC
TRBD1	NA	TRBV18	TRBJ2-1	CASSTGQGEQFF	TGTGCCAGCTCTACCGGACAGGGTGAGCAGTTCTTC
NA	NA	TRBV9	TRBJ1-1	CASSTHLNTEAFF	TGTGCCAGCAGCACACACCTCAACACTGAAGCTTTCTTT
NA	NA	TRBV19	TRBJ1-1	CASSTSRDTEAFF	TGTGCCAGTAGTACGTCACGGGACACTGAAGCTTTCTTT
TRBD1	once	TRBV10-1	TRBJ1-2	CASVPGQGKTNYGYTF	TGCGCCAGTGTACCGGGACAGGGGAAAACTAACTATGGCTACACCTTC
NA	NA	TRBV2	TRBJ1-3	CASSGPKPGLNSGNTIYF	TGTGCCAGCAGCGGACCTAAACCGGGACTTAACTCTGGAAACACCATATATTTT
TRBD1	NA	TRBV27	TRBJ1-6	CASSRDRGLGSPLHF	TGTGCCAGCAGTCGAGACAGGGGTTTGGGTTCACCCCTCCACTTT
TRBD1	NA	TRBV27	TRBJ1-2	CASRIGGPNYGYTF	TGTGCCAGCAGAATAGGGGGCCCTAACTATGGCTACACCTTC
TRBD2	NA	TRBV30	TRBJ2-5	CAWSRTSGYQETQYF	TGTGCCTGGAGTAGGACTAGCGGGTACCAAGAGACCCAGTACTTC
NA	NA	TRBV23-1	TRBJ2-7	CASSPPLRHHGQYF	TGCGCCAGCAGTCCTCCTCTCAGACACCACGGGCAGTACTTC
TRBD2	NA	TRBV10-3	TRBJ2-1	CAISGTSGRRGNEQFF	TGTGCCATCAGCGGGACTAGCGGGAGGAGGGGAAATGAGCAGTTCTTC
NA	NA	TRBV19	TRBJ2-7	CSSRANYEQYF	TGTAGCTCGCGGGCGAACTACGAGCAGTACTTC
TRBD1	NA	TRBV7-2	TRBJ1-2	CASSSTGGALVGYTF	TGTGCCAGCAGCTCCACAGGGGGCGCGTTAGTTGGCTACACCTTC
NA	NA	TRBV29-1	TRBJ1-1	CSLNQRGNTEAFF	TGCAGCTTAAACCAAAGGGGGAACACTGAAGCTTTCTTT
NA	NA	TRBV6-5	TRBJ1-2	CASRNQQGRYTF	TGTGCCAGCAGGAATCAACAGGGACGCTACACCTTC
NA	NA	TRBV15	TRBJ1-4	CATSAGGRDPLNEKLFF	TGTGCCACCAGTGCCGGGGGACGGGACCCCCTTAATGAAAAACTGTTTTTT
TRBD1	NA	TRBV6-2/TRBV6-3	TRBJ1-1	CASSYLGQGSGAFF	TGTGCCAGCAGTTACCTGGGACAGGGATCCGGGGCTTTCTTT
NA	NA	TRBV7-2	TRBJ1-6	CASSPTGSPLHF	TGTGCCAGCAGCCCAACAGGGTCACCCCTCCACTTT
NA	NA	TRBV6-1	TRBJ2-2	CASSVRGQSAIGELFF	TGTGCCAGCAGTGTTCGGGGGCAATCAGCCATCGGGGAGCTGTTTTTT
NA	NA	TRBV9	TRBJ2-3	CASSPRVGVGPDTQYF	TGTGCCAGCAGCCCCCGGGTGGGGGTGGGCCCAGATACGCAGTATTTT
NA	once	TRBV7-2	TRBJ2-5	CASSLEPVGTQYF	TGTGCCAGCAGCTTAGAACCCGTGGGGACCCAGTACTTC